This is a list of T cell receptor beta chains from one sample in a study of T-cell reconstitution after alpha-beta-depleted transplantation in children. TCRdb called the PCR reads again in MiXCR, with one record for every CDR3 protein. The sample has 210,000 or so distinct CDR3 sequences, approximately 10% seen once; the top ten hold roughly 28%. The sample here was PBMCs, taken before TCRalphabeta/CD19-depleted stem cell transplant. The receptors were gathered from a child under two years old with acute myeloid leukemia, due to receive a stem cell transplant. CDR3s include the opening cysteine and the closing phenylalanine or tryptophan. The D gene is left open where the match is weak. Some rows mark clone size as missing; the rest say once, few, many or name a class of expanded clone.

v_gene: TRBV12-3/TRBV12-4; abundance: many; d_gene: -; j_gene: TRBJ1-1; CDR3aa: CASSLYGTEAFF; CDR3nt: TGTGCCAGCAGTTTATATGGCACTGAAGCTTTCTTT
v_gene: TRBV20-1; abundance: many; d_gene: -; j_gene: TRBJ1-2; CDR3aa: CSARYGDYGYTF; CDR3nt: TGCAGTGCTAGATACGGCGACTATGGCTACACCTTC
v_gene: TRBV7-3; abundance: many; d_gene: TRBD1; j_gene: TRBJ1-2; CDR3aa: CASSLGTGESYGYTF; CDR3nt: TGTGCCAGCAGCCTCGGGACAGGGGAATCCTATGGCTACACCTTC
v_gene: TRBV6-6; abundance: few; d_gene: -; j_gene: TRBJ1-4; CDR3aa: CASWGMTEKLFF; CDR3nt: TGTGCCAGCTGGGGGATGACGGAAAAACTGTTTTTT
v_gene: TRBV12-3/TRBV12-4; abundance: many; d_gene: -; j_gene: TRBJ1-1; CDR3aa: CASTLAPGAAFF; CDR3nt: TGTGCCAGCACTCTGGCCCCAGGGGCAGCTTTCTTT
v_gene: TRBV5-1; abundance: many; d_gene: TRBD2; j_gene: TRBJ2-7; CDR3aa: CATKPLAGGPYHEQYF; CDR3nt: TGCGCCACCAAACCACTAGCGGGAGGGCCTTACCACGAGCAGTACTTC
v_gene: TRBV12-3/TRBV12-4; abundance: many; d_gene: TRBD2; j_gene: TRBJ2-7; CDR3aa: CASSLRLAVSYEQYF; CDR3nt: TGTGCCAGCAGTTTAAGACTAGCGGTCTCCTACGAGCAGTACTTC
v_gene: TRBV10-2; abundance: many; d_gene: TRBD2; j_gene: TRBJ2-5; CDR3aa: CASSEGLDWETQYF; CDR3nt: TGCGCCAGCAGTGAGGGACTAGACTGGGAGACCCAGTACTTC
v_gene: TRBV12-3/TRBV12-4; abundance: -; d_gene: TRBD2; j_gene: TRBJ2-1; CDR3aa: CASSLSGRIHEQFF; CDR3nt: TGTGCCAGCTCTTTGAGCGGGAGGATCCATGAGCAGTTCTTC
v_gene: TRBV7-9; abundance: many; d_gene: -; j_gene: TRBJ2-7; CDR3aa: CASSLSGLSYEQYF; CDR3nt: TGTGCCAGCAGCTTATCGGGACTTTCCTACGAGCAGTACTTC
v_gene: TRBV11-2; abundance: many; d_gene: TRBD2; j_gene: TRBJ2-2; CDR3aa: CASSGLAGLTGELFF; CDR3nt: TGTGCCAGCAGCGGACTAGCGGGACTCACCGGGGAGCTGTTTTTT
v_gene: TRBV5-1; abundance: -; d_gene: -; j_gene: TRBJ2-5; CDR3aa: CASSLVGRVETQYF; CDR3nt: TGCGCCAGCAGCTTGGTCGGCAGGGTCGAGACCCAGTACTTC
v_gene: TRBV12-3/TRBV12-4; abundance: many; d_gene: -; j_gene: TRBJ2-7; CDR3aa: CASSLGPWGYEQYF; CDR3nt: TGTGCCAGCAGTTTAGGCCCCTGGGGTTACGAGCAGTACTTC
v_gene: TRBV11-2; abundance: -; d_gene: TRBD2; j_gene: TRBJ2-2; CDR3aa: CASSPKGLAGGFAGELFF; CDR3nt: TGTGCCAGCAGCCCAAAGGGACTAGCGGGGGGGTTCGCCGGGGAGCTGTTTTTT
v_gene: TRBV3-1; abundance: many; d_gene: -; j_gene: TRBJ1-3; CDR3aa: CASSLDIFGNTIYF; CDR3nt: TGTGCCAGCAGCCTAGACATATTTGGAAACACCATATATTTT
v_gene: TRBV9; abundance: many; d_gene: -; j_gene: TRBJ1-2; CDR3aa: CASSTPRAGNYGYTF; CDR3nt: TGTGCCAGCAGCACCCCAAGGGCAGGCAACTATGGCTACACCTTC
v_gene: TRBV19; abundance: many; d_gene: -; j_gene: TRBJ1-5; CDR3aa: CASSILHSNQPQHF; CDR3nt: TGTGCCAGTAGCATTCTTCATAGCAATCAGCCCCAGCATTTT
v_gene: TRBV19; abundance: few; d_gene: -; j_gene: TRBJ2-2; CDR3aa: CASSSPGGSNTGELFF; CDR3nt: TGTGCCAGTAGTTCCCCGGGCGGGTCGAACACCGGGGAGCTGTTTTTT
v_gene: TRBV5-1; abundance: -; d_gene: -; j_gene: TRBJ2-1; CDR3aa: CASSLLTSSEQFF; CDR3nt: TGCGCCAGCAGCTTACTAACTAGCAGTGAGCAGTTCTTC
v_gene: TRBV11-2; abundance: many; d_gene: -; j_gene: TRBJ2-3; CDR3aa: CASSRSDRTDTQYF; CDR3nt: TGTGCCAGCAGCCGGTCGGACCGCACAGATACGCAGTATTTT
v_gene: TRBV2; abundance: few; d_gene: -; j_gene: TRBJ1-2; CDR3aa: CASSINRVLYGYTF; CDR3nt: TGTGCCAGCAGCATCAACAGGGTCCTCTATGGCTACACCTTC
v_gene: TRBV9; abundance: many; d_gene: TRBD1; j_gene: TRBJ2-5; CDR3aa: CASSTHSGGPQETQYF; CDR3nt: TGTGCCAGCAGCACTCATTCAGGGGGCCCTCAAGAGACCCAGTACTTC
v_gene: TRBV24-1; abundance: many; d_gene: -; j_gene: TRBJ2-1; CDR3aa: CATSALLPEGDEQFF; CDR3nt: TGTGCCACCAGCGCCCTGCTCCCCGAGGGGGATGAGCAGTTCTTC
v_gene: TRBV12-3/TRBV12-4; abundance: many; d_gene: -; j_gene: TRBJ1-1; CDR3aa: CASSIREDGVAFF; CDR3nt: TGTGCCAGCAGTATAAGGGAGGATGGGGTGGCTTTCTTT
v_gene: TRBV7-9; abundance: many; d_gene: TRBD2; j_gene: TRBJ2-1; CDR3aa: CASSPLAGRSYNEQFF; CDR3nt: TGTGCCAGCAGCCCCCTAGCGGGGCGATCCTACAATGAGCAGTTCTTC
v_gene: TRBV18; abundance: many; d_gene: TRBD1; j_gene: TRBJ2-1; CDR3aa: CASSRTGPPGNEQFF; CDR3nt: TGTGCCAGCTCACGGACAGGACCCCCGGGGAATGAGCAGTTCTTC
v_gene: TRBV7-6; abundance: many; d_gene: -; j_gene: TRBJ2-5; CDR3aa: CASSLDWTETQYF; CDR3nt: TGTGCCAGCAGCTTAGATTGGACAGAGACCCAGTACTTC
v_gene: TRBV28; abundance: -; d_gene: TRBD1; j_gene: TRBJ1-5; CDR3aa: CASYPQRGTGGGQPQHF; CDR3nt: TGTGCCAGTTATCCCCAACGAGGGACAGGGGGAGGTCAGCCCCAGCATTTT
v_gene: TRBV9; abundance: few; d_gene: TRBD1; j_gene: TRBJ2-7; CDR3aa: CASSEGPGQIYEQYF; CDR3nt: TGTGCCAGCAGCGAGGGGCCGGGACAGATCTACGAGCAGTACTTC
v_gene: TRBV6-1; abundance: many; d_gene: -; j_gene: TRBJ2-7; CDR3aa: CASSRLGVGSYEQYF; CDR3nt: TGTGCCAGCAGCCGTCTTGGGGTGGGCTCCTACGAGCAGTACTTC
v_gene: TRBV20-1; abundance: many; d_gene: TRBD1; j_gene: TRBJ1-4; CDR3aa: CSASRTGDEKLFF; CDR3nt: TGCAGTGCTAGCCGGACAGGGGACGAAAAACTGTTTTTT
v_gene: TRBV12-3/TRBV12-4; abundance: many; d_gene: TRBD1; j_gene: TRBJ2-7; CDR3aa: CASSFWDRYEQYF; CDR3nt: TGTGCCAGCAGTTTTTGGGACAGGTACGAGCAGTACTTC
v_gene: TRBV5-1; abundance: many; d_gene: -; j_gene: TRBJ1-1; CDR3aa: CASSLDPPGHDTEAFF; CDR3nt: TGCGCCAGCAGCTTGGACCCACCTGGGCATGACACTGAAGCTTTCTTT
v_gene: TRBV7-8; abundance: many; d_gene: TRBD2; j_gene: TRBJ2-3; CDR3aa: CASSDTILAGADTQYF; CDR3nt: TGTGCCAGCAGCGATACAATACTAGCGGGGGCAGATACGCAGTATTTT
v_gene: TRBV3-1; abundance: few; d_gene: TRBD1; j_gene: TRBJ1-1; CDR3aa: CASSQAGTVTLGTEAFF; CDR3nt: TGTGCCAGCAGCCAAGCGGGGACAGTCACCCTCGGAACTGAAGCTTTCTTT
v_gene: TRBV7-2; abundance: many; d_gene: TRBD1; j_gene: TRBJ1-2; CDR3aa: CASSRRGEDYGYTF; CDR3nt: TGTGCCAGCAGCCGCAGGGGGGAGGACTATGGCTACACCTTC
v_gene: TRBV4-1; abundance: many; d_gene: TRBD1; j_gene: TRBJ2-7; CDR3aa: CASSLGPAGTGIYEQYF; CDR3nt: TGCGCCAGCAGCCTCGGACCTGCCGGGACAGGGATTTACGAGCAGTACTTC
v_gene: TRBV27; abundance: many; d_gene: TRBD1; j_gene: TRBJ1-1; CDR3aa: CASSRWTGNTEAFF; CDR3nt: TGTGCCAGCAGTCGGTGGACAGGGAACACTGAAGCTTTCTTT
v_gene: TRBV20-1; abundance: many; d_gene: -; j_gene: TRBJ1-2; CDR3aa: CSAYDTGSYGYTF; CDR3nt: TGCAGTGCTTACGACACAGGGAGCTATGGCTACACCTTC
v_gene: TRBV28; abundance: many; d_gene: -; j_gene: TRBJ2-3; CDR3aa: CASRSEGDTQYF; CDR3nt: TGTGCCAGCCGCTCCGAGGGAGATACGCAGTATTTT